The 2 T cell receptor beta chains below all came from one sample that was sequenced in a study of T cell changes during pregnancy in multiple sclerosis. Sequenced by immunoSEQ multiplex PCR; TCRdb stores in-frame clones only, minus some. This sample has around 100,000 clones, with 94% found just once. The starting material was peripheral blood, obtained before pregnancy. Receptors were obtained from a female donor with multiple sclerosis, enrolled in a pregnancy study.

The chain uses TRBV27 and TRBJ2-7; the match to TRBD1 covers 8 bases. J gave up 3 bases and V 4 bases, and 8 bases lay outside the gene matches. In germline, CDR1 is MNHEY, CDR2 SMNVEV (reference sequence). The CDR3 sequence is 15 residues long. CDR3 loop: CASSSGGQANYEQYF. The DNA for the CDR3 is TGTGCCAGCAGTTCCGGGGGACAGGCGAACTACGAGCAGTACTTC.

The rearrangement uses TRBV4-1 and TRBJ2-7; 9 bases align to TRBD2. From germline, CDR1 is MGHRA and CDR2 YSYEKL. The CDR3 consists of 16 residues. V lost 2 bases, J lost 3 bases, and 8 bases stayed unmatched. This chain's CDR3 is CASSQLLQRGVYEQYF. Written as DNA, the CDR3 is TGCGCCAGCAGCCAATTACTCCAGCGGGGGGTCTACGAGCAGTACTTC.